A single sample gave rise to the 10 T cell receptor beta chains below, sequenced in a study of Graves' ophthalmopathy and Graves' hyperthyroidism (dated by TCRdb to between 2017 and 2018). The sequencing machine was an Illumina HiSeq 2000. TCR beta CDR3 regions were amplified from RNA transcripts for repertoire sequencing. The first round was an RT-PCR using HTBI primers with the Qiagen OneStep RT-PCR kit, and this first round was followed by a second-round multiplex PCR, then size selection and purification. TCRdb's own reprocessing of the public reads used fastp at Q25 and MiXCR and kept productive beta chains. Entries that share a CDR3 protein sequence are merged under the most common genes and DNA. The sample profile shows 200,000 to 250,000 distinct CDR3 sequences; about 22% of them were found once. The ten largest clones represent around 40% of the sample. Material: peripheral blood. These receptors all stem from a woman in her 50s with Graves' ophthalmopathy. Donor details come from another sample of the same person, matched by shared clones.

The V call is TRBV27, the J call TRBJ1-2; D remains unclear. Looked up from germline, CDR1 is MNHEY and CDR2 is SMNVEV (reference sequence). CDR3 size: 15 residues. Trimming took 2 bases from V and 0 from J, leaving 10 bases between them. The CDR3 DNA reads TGTGCCAGCAGTTTACGAGTAGGAACTAACTATGGCTACACCTTC. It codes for CASSLRVGTNYGYTF.

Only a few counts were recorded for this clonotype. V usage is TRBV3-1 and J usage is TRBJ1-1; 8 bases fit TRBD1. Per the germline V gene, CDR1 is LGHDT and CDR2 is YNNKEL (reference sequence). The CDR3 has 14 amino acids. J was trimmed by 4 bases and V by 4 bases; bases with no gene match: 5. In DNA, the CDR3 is TGTGCCAGCAGCCGAGGACAGGGAATCACTGAAGCTTTCTTT. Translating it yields CASSRGQGITEAFF.

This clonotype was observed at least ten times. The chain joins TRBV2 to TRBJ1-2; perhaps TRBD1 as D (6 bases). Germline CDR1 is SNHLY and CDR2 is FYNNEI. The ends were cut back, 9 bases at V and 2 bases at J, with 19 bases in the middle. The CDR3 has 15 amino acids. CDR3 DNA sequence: TGTGCCAGTCCAGGACAGCAGGGGACCAACTATGGCTACACCTTC. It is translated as CASPGQQGTNYGYTF.

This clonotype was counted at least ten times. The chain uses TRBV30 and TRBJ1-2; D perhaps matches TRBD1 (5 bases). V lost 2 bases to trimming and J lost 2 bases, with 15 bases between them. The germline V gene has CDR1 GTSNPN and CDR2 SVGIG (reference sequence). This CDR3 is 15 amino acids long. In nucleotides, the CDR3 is TGTGCCTGGAGTCTTGGAGGACATTCGAACTATGGCTACACCTTC. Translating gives CAWSLGGHSNYGYTF.

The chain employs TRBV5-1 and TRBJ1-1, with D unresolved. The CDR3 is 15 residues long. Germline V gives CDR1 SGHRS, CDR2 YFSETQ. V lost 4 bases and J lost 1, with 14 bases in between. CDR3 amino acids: CASSPEEGQNTEAFF. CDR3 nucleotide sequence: TGCGCCAGCAGCCCGGAGGAGGGCCAGAACACTGAAGCTTTCTTT. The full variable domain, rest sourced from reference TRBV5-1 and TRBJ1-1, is KAGVTQTPRYLIKTRGQQVTLSCSPISGHRSVSWYQQTPGQGLQFLFEYFSETQRNKGNFPGRFSGRQFSNSRSEMNVSTLELGDSALYLCASSPEEGQNTEAFFGQGTRLTVV.

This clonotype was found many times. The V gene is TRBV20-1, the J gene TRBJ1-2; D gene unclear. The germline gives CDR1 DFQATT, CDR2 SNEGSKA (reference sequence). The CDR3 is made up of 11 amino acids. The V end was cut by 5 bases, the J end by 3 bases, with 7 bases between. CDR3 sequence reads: CSASQYYGYTF. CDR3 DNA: TGCAGTGCTTCCCAGTACTATGGCTACACCTTC.

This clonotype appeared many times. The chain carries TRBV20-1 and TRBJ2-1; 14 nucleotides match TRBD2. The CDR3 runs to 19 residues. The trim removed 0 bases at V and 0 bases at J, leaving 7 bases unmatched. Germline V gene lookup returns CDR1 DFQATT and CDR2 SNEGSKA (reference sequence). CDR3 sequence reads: CSARDSTSGRGASYNEQFF. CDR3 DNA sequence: TGCAGTGCTAGAGATTCGACTAGCGGGAGGGGGGCCTCCTACAATGAGCAGTTCTTC.

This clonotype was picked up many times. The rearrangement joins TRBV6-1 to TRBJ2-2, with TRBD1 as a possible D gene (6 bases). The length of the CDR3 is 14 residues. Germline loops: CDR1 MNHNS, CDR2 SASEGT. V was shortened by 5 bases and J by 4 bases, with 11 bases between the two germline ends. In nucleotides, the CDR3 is TGTGCCAGCAGTCGACAGGTCCTCACCGGGGAGCTGTTTTTT. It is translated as CASSRQVLTGELFF.

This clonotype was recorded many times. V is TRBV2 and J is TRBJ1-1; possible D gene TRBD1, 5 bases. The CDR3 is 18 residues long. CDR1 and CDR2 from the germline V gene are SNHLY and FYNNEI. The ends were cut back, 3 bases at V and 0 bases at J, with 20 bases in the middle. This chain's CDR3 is CASSDGPWRGRVNTEAFF. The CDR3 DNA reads TGTGCCAGCAGTGATGGGCCTTGGAGGGGAAGGGTGAACACTGAAGCTTTCTTT.

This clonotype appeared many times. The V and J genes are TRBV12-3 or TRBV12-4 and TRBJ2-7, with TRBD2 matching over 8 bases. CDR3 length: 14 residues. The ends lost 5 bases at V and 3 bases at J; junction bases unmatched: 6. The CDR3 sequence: CASSSGSRFYEQYF. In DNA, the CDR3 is TGTGCCAGCAGTAGCGGGAGTAGGTTCTACGAGCAGTACTTC.